This TCR beta chain originates from a study of cytomegalovirus exposure and HLA in healthy donors. Germline V gene sequence: CDR1 MGHRA, CDR2 YSYEKL. The CDR3 has 17 residues. The V end lost 3 bases, the J end lost 5 bases, and 20 bases lay between the germline ends. PCR amplification relied on 60 Vbeta primers (plus 13 Jbeta primers). Sequencing was performed with immunoSEQ multiplex PCR; in TCRdb, only in-frame clones are kept and a portion is missing. The sample contains 140,000 or so clones, over 80% of which appear only once. Concerning this clone itself: Its antigen is not known.

Whole-study findings and limits: Rare sequences made up most TCRs, while some public TCRs were found in many donors.

The specimen sequenced was PBMCs. The clonotype originates from a woman aged 30 to 39 in good health and CMV-seronegative. V gene TRBV4-1 combines with J gene TRBJ2-1; D remains ambiguous. CDR3 protein: CASSQEPTRWANNEQFF. In nucleotides, the CDR3 is TGCGCCAGCAGCCAGGAACCTACCCGGTGGGCGAACAATGAGCAGTTCTTC.